One T cell receptor (beta chain) is described in this entry. Its antigen is unidentified. The data were taken from a study of T cell responses to AZD1222 COVID-19 vaccine. Study-level findings and limits: There were mostly white British donors and more females than males, and clonal diversity was possibly underestimated. Spike regions recognized by vaccine-associated CD4 TCRs spanned the protein, led by 160-218 and 743-854. In all cases, repertoires were sampled only after the peak T cell response.

Using immunoSEQ multiplex PCR, the repertoire was profiled, and TCRdb retains in-frame clones only, with some absent. There are 180,000 or so clones in the sample; roughly 90% occur only once, and less than 2% lies in the top ten. The clonotype was recovered from an adult who received the AZD1222 COVID-19 vaccine. This sample comprised peripheral blood, obtained 28 days after the second AZD1222 dose.

DNA of the CDR3: TGTGCCAGCAGCTTGTTCAAAGCTAGCACAGATACGCAGTATTTT. Translation gives CASSLFKASTDTQYF. The chain couples TRBV7-3 to TRBJ2-3; D is ambiguous. Per germline, CDR1 SGHTA and CDR2 FQGTGA. V lost 3 bases and J lost 0, with 10 bases in between. The CDR3 covers 15 residues. The whole variable domain, filled in from reference TRBV7-3 and TRBJ2-3, reads GAGVSQTPSNKVTEKGKYVELRCDPISGHTALYWYRQSLGQGPEFLIYFQGTGAADDSGLPNDRFFAVRPEGSVSTLKIQRTERGDSAVYLCASSLFKASTDTQYFGPGTRLTVL.